The source of this T cell receptor beta chain is a study of cytomegalovirus exposure and HLA in healthy donors (dated by TCRdb to 2016 to 2017). With respect to the entire study: An earlier analysis of about 560 of the donors reported roughly 300 Gb of sequence data and around 120 million unique TCR beta sequences obtained from about 200 million T cells. A later analysis re-analyzed previously published TCR beta repertoires from about 600 donors and added high-resolution HLA genotyping to study TCR occurrence patterns. High-throughput TCR immunosequencing, statistical association of individual TCRs with disease status, and machine learning were combined to predict cytomegalovirus infection status. Across approximately 400 genotyped donors of the cohort, an average of about 240,000 unique TCR beta nucleotide sequences per donor were sequenced, and 15% to 20% of those sequences were non-productive. Donor age, sex, ethnicity and CMV serostatus were compiled alongside the repertoire data. HLA typing included class I and class II loci at four-digit resolution. All discovery cohort repertoires had been generated using a single sequencing platform. A separate validation cohort of more than 100 different subjects was used in addition to the roughly 720-subject first cohort. Roughly five DR-DQ haplotypes were treated as single units for association and clustering because of strong linkage in the cohort. The aim of the study was to test whether cataloging public T cell receptors could identify signatures of past pathogen exposure. The later analysis used no new phenotypic data to find candidate immune exposures, relying instead on TCR beta sequences and their occurrence across donors. The study profiled the T cell repertoires of approximately 700 subjects by immunosequencing and related them to cytomegalovirus serostatus. An early release that covered approximately 600 HLA-typed donors contained about 300 gigabases of sequencing data and 75 million to 100 million unique TCR sequences. The genetic ancestry cluster associated with self-reported Caucasian donors included roughly 84% of the 398 genotyped donors. A later genetic analysis took genome-wide SNP genotypes for about 65% of the roughly 670 donors and used that subset as a discovery cohort. The number of donors typed differed by locus, with 629-630 for A, B, C, DRB1 and DQB1, more than 500 for DQA1, over 600 for DPA1, and over 400 for DPB1. An earlier analysis of approximately 580 of the donors used high-throughput TCR beta sequencing to judge whether each TCR beta V gene segment behaved as functional or pseudogenic.

In total, approximately 610 healthy bone marrow donors made up the cohort. Cohort members were all nominally healthy when sampled, although unrecorded immune exposures were likely present. The donor tested CMV seronegative and was one of the 352 seronegative cohort members. A peripheral blood sample was collected from each donor, and TCR beta sequencing was performed on peripheral blood mononuclear cells. The Qiagen DNeasy Blood Extraction Kit was used to extract genomic DNA from the blood cell samples. Receptor libraries were prepared by the immunoSEQ multiplex PCR assay. For the multiplex PCR, a mixture combining 60 forward primers for TCR Vbeta segments and 13 reverse primers for TCR Jbeta segments was used. The CDR3 region of rearranged TCR beta genes was amplified from genomic DNA by a multiplex PCR assay. The amplified TCR beta libraries were sequenced on the Illumina HiSeq System as 87-base-pair reads. Under the source paper's analysis protocol: A later analysis tallied 70 million to 100 million unique TCR beta chains across the 610 or so repertoires, and approximately 11 million of those chains were shared by two or more donors. Raw reads were error-corrected and collapsed into unique sequences with a nearest-neighbor algorithm that merged closely related sequences to remove PCR and sequencing errors. CDR3 sequences were aligned to IMGT reference sequences to assign V, D and J gene segments. For a sequence to be retained, a match of at least six nucleotides to both a V gene segment and a J gene segment was required. A rearrangement was called productive if the CDR3 had no stop codons and remained in frame with V and J, and every other rearrangement was called non-productive. Following IMGT convention, CDR3 was defined as the stretch from the second conserved V-encoded cysteine to the conserved J-encoded phenylalanine. In an earlier analysis of around 570 of the donors, sequences lacking an unambiguous match to a single V gene segment were excluded. An earlier analysis of under 750 of the donors called V segments functional above 56.7% productive rearrangements and segregating when the between-donor standard deviation exceeded 5%. A statistical classification framework was developed to diagnose cytomegalovirus status using the catalog of TCR beta chain sequences. In a later analysis, V and J genes were assigned by comparing TCR nucleotide sequences against IMGT/GENE-DB human TR gene sequences. The TCRdist pipeline was used in a later analysis to assign CDR3 sequences and most-parsimonious VDJ recombination scenarios. A later analysis defined each TCR beta chain by its CDR3 amino acid sequence plus V-gene family, and excluded reads lacking a unique V-gene family. As a way to deal with suspected cross-contamination and a sequencing artifact, a later analysis dropped over 550 nucleotide sequences that were highly shared and had low generation probability. In a later analysis, a clonal expansion index was calculated for each public chain from normalized within-repertoire ranks of inferred template counts. A later analysis computed generation probabilities with a VDJ recombination model fitted to out-of-frame rearrangements, and checked the results against IGoR. A later analysis scored TCR-TCR, TCR-HLA and TCR-CMV co-occurrence with hypergeometric tests, applying a repertoire-size bias correction to TCR pairs. False discovery rates were estimated in a later analysis by permuting HLA or CMV assignments 20 times. A later analysis grouped co-occurring TCRs with DBSCAN, adding TCRdist sequence similarity when clustering within HLA-allele-positive subsets. For co-occurrence clustering, repertoires with fewer than 30,000 or more than 120,000 public chains were excluded, along with four or five repertoires with anomalous nucleotide sharing. TCRdb re-hosts the immuneACCESS table, in-frame sequences only. Its copies lack some clones; in the studies checked, an unresolved V gene accounts for under half of them, and the cause for the rest is not known. V and J calls and clone size come straight from that table; D and trimming were deduced from the DNA. In this sample the table shows 270,000 or so clones, about nine tenths of which occur a single time. The ten most abundant clones make up 1.7% of the sample.

Points the paper makes about the study in general: In a later analysis, most CMV-associated TCR beta chains were found to appear HLA-restricted, with HLA associations seemingly driven largely by CMV exposure. Specific HLA alleles were associated with roughly 16,000 TCR beta sequences at a false discovery rate of 0.05 in a later analysis. Assigning TCR associations to individual alleles was difficult when HLA alleles, especially DR and DQ, strongly co-occurred. In this cohort, only TCR beta chains were sequenced, and detectable features were limited by the absence of alpha or paired-chain data. Compared with equally common non-associated chains, HLA-associated TCR beta chains in a later analysis were more clonally expanded and had lower generation probabilities. In a later genetic analysis, a missense DCLRE1C variant was associated with V-gene and J-gene trimming of TCR beta chains, and the association was replicated in an independent cohort. In a later analysis, several top co-occurrence clusters were reported to appear linked to parvovirus B19, influenza, CMV and Epstein-Barr virus. Cytomegalovirus status was reported to be diagnosed by the classifier with high specificity and sensitivity in both the original and validation cohorts. Broadly in line with IMGT annotations, most TCR beta V segments showed up in productive rearrangements about 87% or about 30% of the time in an earlier analysis of around 550 of the donors. While some public TCRs were present in many individuals, most TCR sequences turned up only very rarely across donors. Because counts were too low, approximately 18 rarely observed V segments, including chromosome 9 orphons, were excluded from the earlier analysis of some 590 of the donors. The sequencing pipeline was judged likely to have produced a cluster of highly shared sequence variants as a technical artifact. CMV serostatus was the only immune exposure information available for the cohort. Correlated functional status among segregating V segments might be attributable to linkage disequilibrium, but an unknown experimental factor could not be ruled out. A later analysis found that TCR association rates varied across HLA loci, with DRB1 alleles showing the most associated TCRs and HLA-C alleles the fewest. Compared with the approximately 600-donor mean, donors in an Asian-associated ancestry cluster had fewer N-insertions in productive TCRs, according to a later genetic analysis. In vitro tests confirmed that a few of the cytomegalovirus-associated TCR beta chains recognize cytomegalovirus antigens. The authors suggested that the approach could potentially be generalized to other disease states and immunological phenotypes. The presence/absence analyses assumed that sequencing depth was roughly uniform across donors, and that assumption may not be true. In the study, 150 to 200 TCR beta chains were listed as associated with cytomegalovirus. HLA typing was unavailable for some donors at each locus, so association tests used only the typed subset. A further reported finding was that TCR beta sequences accurately predicted the HLA-A and HLA-B alleles for most subjects in the first cohort.

Worth noting for this clone: Its recognized antigen is unknown. One junction end does not reproduce the germline sequence, and a read error may be involved.

The clonotype was recovered from a girl aged 2-10 years in good health and CMV-seronegative. The specimen sequenced was PBMCs.

The CDR3 in this case is CSSSFPRQGETEAFF. In nucleotide form, the sequence is TGTTCCAGCAGTTTCCCCAGACAGGGCGAGACTGAAGCTTTCTTT. The rearranged chain carries TRBV7-9 and TRBJ1-1; TRBD1 matches 7 bases in the middle. CDR1 SEHNR and CDR2 FQNEAQ were looked up in the germline V gene (reference sequence). The CDR3 contains 15 residues, cysteine and phenylalanine counted. CDR3 DNA only is kept here, 45 bases in frame from base 1.